The 26 T cell receptor beta chains presented below share a single source sample, sequenced in a study of CD8 T cell repertoires and HIV-1 epitope variants. No antigen has been assigned to these receptors. The repertoire was sequenced with immunoSEQ multiplex PCR; TCRdb's copy has only in-frame clones and lacks some. The sample gives a few thousand clones, around two thirds of which show up once; about 41% is in the top ten. The sequencing input was cultured CD8+ T cells derived from PBMCs. The source of these receptors is a male donor with HIV.

The chain couples TRBV28 to TRBJ2-1, with TRBD2 identical over 8 bases. CDR3 length: 16 amino acids. The J segment lost 8 bases and the V segment lost 4 bases, leaving 13 bases of the junction unmatched. Germline V gene lookup returns CDR1 MDHEN and CDR2 SYDVKM. The CDR3 DNA follows: TGTGCCAGCAGTTCCTTTACTAGCGGTGATGGGGATGAGCAGTTCTTC. Translating it yields CASSSFTSGDGDEQFF.

A few counts support this clone. The chain couples TRBV1 to TRBJ2-2; the D call of TRBD2 is as the table states it, not checked on the DNA. TRBV1 is a listed pseudogene. The CDR3 sequence is 17 residues long. The CDR3 DNA sequence: TGCACCAGCAGCCAAGGTTCGGGGGGGCAGGACACCGGGGAGCTGTTTTTT. Its protein product is CTSSQGSGGQDTGELFF.

The J gene is TRBJ2-2, the V gene TRBV7-9, with D uncertain. V was pared by 6 bases and J by 6 bases, with 8 bases between. The CDR3 loop spans 12 amino acids. CDR1 is SEHNR, CDR2 FQNEAQ, per germline (reference sequence). CDR3 amino acids: CASRSPAGELFF. In DNA form, the CDR3 reads TGTGCCAGCAGATCCCCCGCCGGGGAGCTGTTTTTT.

The CDR3 DNA follows: TGTGCCAGCAGCGTCCGCTCGGACTACGAGCAGTACTTC. It translates to CASSVRSDYEQYF. The rearrangement joins TRBV9 to TRBJ2-7; D is uncertain. The CDR3 runs 13 residues. V dropped 2 bases and J dropped 3 bases, with 9 bases sitting between them. The germline CDR1 and CDR2 sequences are SGDLS and YYNGEE.

This clone was seen a single time. V usage is TRBV5-4 and J usage is TRBJ1-6, with D hard to call. The CDR3 loop spans 13 amino acids. Per germline, CDR1 SGHNT and CDR2 YYREEE (reference sequence). Between the trimmed V and J ends, which lost 0 bases and 9 bases, there was a span of 7 bases. CDR3 sequence reads: CASSLGAVSPLHF. The CDR3 DNA reads as TGTGCCAGCAGCTTGGGTGCGGTTTCACCCCTCCACTTT.

The chain recombines TRBV9 with TRBJ2-1; D might be TRBD1 (6 bases). The CDR3 loop spans 16 amino acids. Germline V gives CDR1 SGDLS, CDR2 YYNGEE. V lost 4 bases, J lost 0 bases, and 14 bases lay in between. The CDR3 loop is CASSPDSASSYNEQFF. The CDR3 coding sequence is TGTGCCAGCAGCCCGGACAGTGCAAGCTCCTACAATGAGCAGTTCTTC.

The rearrangement uses TRBV4-1 and TRBJ1-2; 10 nucleotides line up with TRBD1. The V gene's germline CDR1 is MGHRA and CDR2 YSYEKL. V lost 0 bases, J lost 4 bases, and 2 bases stayed unmatched. The CDR3 runs to 15 residues. The CDR3 protein is CASSQDRTGGYGYTF. The CDR3 nucleotides read TGCGCCAGCAGCCAAGATCGGACAGGGGGCTATGGCTACACCTTC.

This rearrangement joins TRBV19 to TRBJ2-7, with TRBD2 identical over 7 bases. This CDR3 has 15 amino acids. Germline CDR1 is LNHDA and CDR2 is SQIVND (reference sequence). Trimming removed 2 bases from V and 0 bases from J; junction bases left unmatched: 4. CDR3 loop: CASSILSGASYEQYF. In DNA form, the CDR3 reads TGTGCCAGTAGTATATTAAGCGGGGCCTCCTACGAGCAGTACTTC.

This clone was observed a handful of times. The chain is built from TRBV7-9 and TRBJ2-7, with TRBD1 matching 8 bases. The CDR3 covers 15 residues. The germline V gene has CDR1 SEHNR and CDR2 FQNEAQ (reference sequence). V dropped 4 bases and J dropped 2; count of bases not matched to a gene: 7. In nucleotides, the CDR3 is TGTGCCAGCAGCTCCCGAGGACAGGGCCCCTACGAGCAGTACTTC. It translates to CASSSRGQGPYEQYF.

The rearrangement uses TRBV2 and TRBJ2-5; possibly TRBD1 for D (5 bases). Germline V gene data show CDR1 as SNHLY and CDR2 as FYNNEI. This CDR3 has 14 amino acids. The germline V and J ends were trimmed by 2 bases and 3 bases, with 10 bases remaining between them. The CDR3 DNA is TGTGCCAGCAGTGAACTTTTAGGGGAAGAGACCCAGTACTTC. This gives the protein CASSELLGEETQYF.

This clone was observed once. This sequence joins TRBV14 and TRBJ1-5, with a weak D call TRBD1 (5 bases). The germline V gene has CDR1 SGHDN and CDR2 FVKESK. V lost 1 base to trimming and J lost 7 bases, with 5 bases between them. This CDR3 comprises 12 residues. This CDR3 reads CASSQGGQPQHF. The CDR3 nucleotides read TGTGCCAGCAGCCAAGGGGGGCAGCCCCAGCATTTT.

The rearrangement uses TRBV6-5 and TRBJ2-1; D is perhaps TRBD1 (6 bases). The length of the CDR3 is 13 residues. Germline CDR1 and CDR2: MNHEY and SVGAGI. V dropped 5 bases and J dropped 6 bases, with 11 bases sitting between them. The CDR3 DNA is TGTGCCAGCAGTAAGACAGGATTCAATGAGCAGTTCTTC. Translated: CASSKTGFNEQFF.

This chain links TRBV14 with TRBJ2-3, with 7 bases fitting TRBD2. Unmatched junction bases numbered 2, after V lost 4 bases and J lost 4 bases. Germline CDR1 and CDR2: SGHDN and FVKESK. The CDR3 is 13 residues long. The CDR3 spells CASSLRGADTQYF. The CDR3 nucleotides read TGTGCCAGCAGCCTTCGGGGGGCAGATACGCAGTATTTT.

The chain joins TRBV5-6 to TRBJ2-3; D is uncertain. This CDR3 has 15 residues. Germline lookup yields CDR1 SGHDT and CDR2 YYEEEE. The V end was cut by 0 bases, the J end by 1 base, with 9 bases between. CDR3 in amino acids: CASSLGGRGTDTQYF. The DNA of the CDR3 is TGTGCCAGCAGCTTGGGTGGGCGCGGCACAGATACGCAGTATTTT.

The V gene is TRBV6-5, the J gene TRBJ1-1; D gene uncertain. In germline, CDR1 is MNHEY, CDR2 SVGAGI. V shed 4 bases and J shed 0 bases, with 12 bases lying between them. The CDR3 totals 15 residues. The CDR3 here is CASSWTFALNTEAFF. For the CDR3, the DNA is TGTGCCAGCAGTTGGACCTTCGCCTTGAACACTGAAGCTTTCTTT.

V and J are TRBV5-5 and TRBJ2-5; 11 bases agree with TRBD2. V dropped 2 bases and J dropped 2; count of bases not matched to a gene: 2. The CDR3 sequence is 15 residues long. Germline V gene data show CDR1 as SGHKS and CDR2 as YYEKEE (reference sequence). The CDR3 spells CASSFSSGGQETQYF. Written as DNA, the CDR3 is TGTGCCAGCAGCTTTTCTAGCGGGGGGCAAGAGACCCAGTACTTC.

The chain employs TRBV15 and TRBJ1-5; D is perhaps TRBD1 (6 bases). Germline V gives CDR1 LNHNV, CDR2 YYDKDF (reference sequence). The CDR3 has 15 residues. Trimming pared 6 bases from V and 10 bases from J, leaving 22 bases between. The CDR3 region has the DNA TGTGCCACCAGTCGAGAGAAAACAGGGAGTATACCCCAGCATTTT. Translated: CATSREKTGSIPQHF.

V and J are TRBV28 and TRBJ1-2; D not resolved. The V end was cut by 4 bases, the J end by 0 bases, with 9 bases between. The V gene's germline CDR1 is MDHEN and CDR2 SYDVKM. The CDR3 covers 14 residues. The chain's CDR3 is CASSSVAANYGYTF. In DNA, the CDR3 is TGTGCCAGCAGTTCGGTAGCTGCTAACTATGGCTACACCTTC.

J is TRBJ2-2 and V is TRBV7-9; the match to TRBD1 covers 8 bases. CDR1 and CDR2 (germline): SEHNR, FQNEAQ (reference sequence). This CDR3 is 16 amino acids long. V trimming: 4 bases; J trimming: 1 base; junction bases outside the gene matches: 5. Here the CDR3 DNA reads TGTGCCAGCAGCTCGAGACAGGGGAGGAACACCGGGGAGCTGTTTTTT. Translating it yields CASSSRQGRNTGELFF.

V and J are TRBV30 and TRBJ1-2; possibly TRBD1 for D (5 bases). CDR3 length: 13 residues. Germline CDR1 and CDR2: GTSNPN and SVGIG (reference sequence). The CDR3 sequence is CARGRENYYGYTF. As DNA, the CDR3 is TGTGCTCGGGGCAGGGAAAATTACTATGGCTACACCTTC. The variable domain in full, completed from reference TRBV30 and TRBJ1-2, reads SQTIHQWPATLVQPVGSPLSLECTVEGTSNPNLYWYRQAAGRGLQLLFYSVGIGQISSEVPQNLSASRPQDRQFILSSKKLLLSDSGFYLCARGRENYYGYTFGSGTRLTVV.

The chain uses TRBV27 and TRBJ2-1; possible D gene TRBD2, 5 bases. Germline-derived CDR1 and CDR2 are MNHEY and SMNVEV (reference sequence). This CDR3 is built from 15 residues. Trimming removed 2 bases at V and 2 bases at J, with 10 bases between. In DNA form, the CDR3 reads TGTGCCAGCAGTTTACCCCTAGCCCCCTACAATGAGCAGTTCTTC. Its protein product is CASSLPLAPYNEQFF.

The V gene is TRBV28, the J gene TRBJ2-1, with a weak D call TRBD2 (7 bases). Germline assignment: CDR1 MDHEN and CDR2 SYDVKM. The CDR3 consists of 15 residues. V was shortened by 3 bases and J by 4 bases, with 13 bases between the two germline ends. The CDR3 DNA sequence: TGTGCCAGCAGTTTCGAGGGGGGGCTTTACAATGAGCAGTTCTTC. Protein: CASSFEGGLYNEQFF.

This sequence joins TRBV27 and TRBJ1-5; D call uncertain. The V and J ends lost 2 bases and 4 bases respectively, with 6 bases between them. This CDR3 is 13 amino acids long. Germline V gives CDR1 MNHEY, CDR2 SMNVEV (reference sequence). The CDR3 DNA reads TGTGCCAGCAGTTTAACGGTAAATCAGCCCCAGCATTTT. Translation gives CASSLTVNQPQHF.

This clone has a single count. The chain couples TRBV28 to TRBJ2-5; 7 nucleotides agree with TRBD2. The CDR3 length is 15 residues. The germline V gene encodes CDR1 MDHEN and CDR2 SYDVKM. The V segment lost 3 bases and the J segment 2 bases; nucleotides outside the gene matches: 6. CDR3 nucleotide sequence: TGTGCCAGCAGTTTGGGGTGGCGGGAGCAAGAGACCCAGTACTTC. The encoded protein is CASSLGWREQETQYF.

This clone was seen a few times. V gene TRBV30 combines with J gene TRBJ1-1, with D hard to call. This CDR3 spans 13 amino acids. V was pared by 1 base and J by 2 bases, with 8 bases between. Germline loops: CDR1 GTSNPN, CDR2 SVGIG (reference sequence). CDR3 in DNA: TGTGCCTGGAGTGAACTGATTAACACTGAAGCTTTCTTT. The encoded protein is CAWSELINTEAFF.

This clone was recorded once. This chain links TRBV27 with TRBJ2-1, with D tentatively TRBD2 (5 bases). Germline V gene sequence: CDR1 MNHEY, CDR2 SMNVEV (reference sequence). This CDR3 has 14 residues. The V and J ends lost 2 bases and 4 bases respectively, with 9 bases between them. CDR3 sequence: CASSLKGAYNEQFF. In nucleotides, the CDR3 is TGTGCCAGCAGTTTAAAGGGAGCGTACAATGAGCAGTTCTTC.